The 8 T cell receptor beta chains given below trace back to one sample, sequenced in a study of cytomegalovirus exposure and HLA in healthy donors. PCR was performed using 60 Vbeta and 13 Jbeta primers. Here immunoSEQ multiplex PCR was the method, and the copy in TCRdb shows in-frame clones only, minus some. The sample lists approximately 160,000 clones; less than 80% were seen once. Sequencing was performed on PBMCs. The origin of the receptors is a female donor in good health and CMV-seronegative.

The chain recombines TRBV19 with TRBJ2-5; 10 bases match TRBD1. The V segment lost 4 bases and the J segment 4 bases; nucleotides outside the gene matches: 15. Germline V gives CDR1 LNHDA, CDR2 SQIVND (reference sequence). The CDR3 extends over 18 amino acids. The CDR3 protein is CASSTPRTGGVRRETQYF. In DNA, the CDR3 is TGTGCCAGTAGTACCCCCAGGACAGGGGGAGTTCGCCGAGAGACCCAGTACTTC.

This chain connects TRBV7-9 to TRBJ2-3; 9 bases map to TRBD1. After removal of 3 bases from V and 8 bases from J, the junction contained 18 bases not matched to a gene. Germline V CDR1 and CDR2: SEHNR, FQNEAQ (reference sequence). The CDR3 has 18 residues. The CDR3, as DNA: TGTGCCAGCAGCTTTGAGACCCGGGACAGGGCGGTTATGGGTACGCAGTATTTT. Amino acid sequence: CASSFETRDRAVMGTQYF.

The CDR3 loop is CASSPLGGADTEAFF. CDR3 bases: TGTGCCAGCAGCCCCCTGGGAGGGGCGGACACTGAAGCTTTCTTT. The chain joins TRBV7-2 to TRBJ1-1; D is possibly TRBD1 (5 bases). CDR1 and CDR2 from the germline V gene are SGHTA and FQGNSA. CDR3 size: 15 residues. V was pared by 5 bases and J by 3 bases, with 16 bases between.

This sequence joins TRBV7-2 and TRBJ2-1; D perhaps matches TRBD2 (6 bases). The germline gives CDR1 SGHTA, CDR2 FQGNSA. V was clipped by 5 bases and J by 8 bases, with 10 bases between them. The CDR3 is 12 amino acids. CDR3 in amino acids: CASSLGLHEQFF. In DNA form, the CDR3 reads TGTGCCAGCAGCCTGGGACTGCATGAGCAGTTCTTC.

V usage is TRBV4-3 and J usage is TRBJ2-1; TRBD2 agrees at 9 bases. The CDR3 totals 13 residues. From germline, CDR1 is LGHNA and CDR2 YSLEER. Trimming cost V 8 bases and J 7 bases; bases outside gene matches: 6. CDR3 sequence reads: CASGASGVNEQFF. CDR3 bases: TGCGCCAGCGGGGCTAGCGGGGTAAATGAGCAGTTCTTC.

The table lists this clone with a count of one. V is TRBV7-6 and J is TRBJ2-3; 13 positions match TRBD2. J gave up 2 bases and V 7 bases, and 9 bases lay outside the gene matches. This CDR3 is built from 17 residues. The germline V gene has CDR1 SGHVS and CDR2 FNYEAQ. For the CDR3, the DNA is TGTGCCAGCAAACCGGGACTAGCGGGACAAAACACAGATACGCAGTATTTT. Protein sequence: CASKPGLAGQNTDTQYF. Filled out from reference TRBV7-6 and TRBJ2-3, the complete variable domain reads GAGVSQSPRYKVTKRGQDVALRCDPISGHVSLYWYRQALGQGPEFLTYFNYEAQQDKSGLPNDRFSAERPEGSISTLTIQRTEQRDSAMYRCASKPGLAGQNTDTQYFGPGTRLTVL.

V and J are TRBV6-5 and TRBJ1-2; D uncertain. The CDR3 spans 11 residues. V gave up 2 bases and J gave up 7 bases, with 5 bases separating them. From germline, CDR1 is MNHEY and CDR2 SVGAGI. For the CDR3, the DNA is TGTGCCAGCAGTTACGGAGCTGGCTACACCTTC. Translation gives CASSYGAGYTF.

The rearrangement links TRBV28 to TRBJ2-5, with TRBD2 matching over 10 bases. Per the germline V gene, CDR1 is MDHEN and CDR2 is SYDVKM. The CDR3 contains 18 residues. Trimming cost V 3 bases and J 6 bases; bases outside gene matches: 16. CDR3 sequence reads: CASSLRGRLAGDRKTQYF. The CDR3 nucleotides are TGTGCCAGCAGTTTGCGAGGGAGGCTAGCGGGAGATAGGAAGACCCAGTACTTC. Looking up the rest from reference TRBV28 and TRBJ2-5 gives the full variable domain: DVKVTQSSRYLVKRTGEKVFLECVQDMDHENMFWYRQDPGLGLRLIYFSYDVKMKEKGDIPEGYSVSREKKERFSLILESASTNQTSMYLCASSLRGRLAGDRKTQYFGPGTRLLVL.